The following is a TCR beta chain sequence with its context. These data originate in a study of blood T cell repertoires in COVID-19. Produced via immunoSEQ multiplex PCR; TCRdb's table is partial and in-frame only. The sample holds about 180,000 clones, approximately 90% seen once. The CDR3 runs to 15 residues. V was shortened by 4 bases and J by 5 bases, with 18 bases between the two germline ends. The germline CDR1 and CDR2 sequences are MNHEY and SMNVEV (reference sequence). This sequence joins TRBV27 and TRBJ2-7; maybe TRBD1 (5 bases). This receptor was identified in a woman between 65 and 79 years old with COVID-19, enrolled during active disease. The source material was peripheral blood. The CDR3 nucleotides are TGTGCCAGCAGTTCAAGCAGGGTCCTGGGGAACGAGCAGTACTTC. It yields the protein CASSSSRVLGNEQYF.